This TCR beta chain comes out of a study of blood T cell repertoires in COVID-19. Assay: immunoSEQ multiplex PCR; the TCRdb copy retains only in-frame clones and omits some. The data show some 260,000 clones, with more than 70% seen just once and 0.99% held by the top ten. This CDR3 has 15 residues. Looked up from germline, CDR1 is MNHEY and CDR2 is SVGAGI. Trimming cost V 7 bases and J 3 bases, with 19 bases left between them. This clonotype was obtained from a woman aged 40 to 49 who had recovered from COVID-19. The sample comprised peripheral blood. V usage is TRBV6-5 and J usage is TRBJ2-7; D is possibly TRBD1 (5 bases). The chain's CDR3 is CASTQGHLPGYEQYF. The CDR3 DNA sequence: TGTGCCAGCACCCAAGGACACCTCCCGGGCTACGAGCAGTACTTC.